This entry lists 4 T cell receptor beta chains sequenced from one sample in a study of shared clonotypes between healthy human individuals. Assay used: immunoSEQ multiplex PCR; TCRdb lists only in-frame clones, some missing. This table holds about 600,000 clones, roughly 97% found once. The source material was naive CD4+ T cells sorted from blood. Documented subset: CD45RA+ positively selected. These receptors all come from a woman younger than 45 in good health.

The rearrangement links TRBV6-6 to TRBJ1-5, with 7 bases that match TRBD1. CDR3 length: 15 residues. Germline V gene sequence: CDR1 MNHNY, CDR2 SVGAGI (reference sequence). The J segment lost 3 bases and the V segment lost 4 bases, leaving 6 bases of the junction unmatched. CDR3 protein: CASSLGRGFNQPQHF. For the CDR3, the DNA is TGTGCCAGCAGTTTGGGCAGGGGGTTCAATCAGCCCCAGCATTTT.

The rearrangement links TRBV7-3 to TRBJ1-1; D ambiguous. Germline V lookup: CDR1 SGHTA, CDR2 FQGTGA. With 4 bases removed from V and 7 bases from J, the gap between germline ends came to 4 bases. The CDR3 sequence is 10 residues long. As DNA, the CDR3 is TGTGCCAGCAGCTGGGATGAAGCTTTCTTT. Translated, it gives CASSWDEAFF.

The genes are TRBV6-1 and TRBJ2-3; TRBD2 agrees at 12 bases. The CDR3 is 15 amino acids. Germline values: CDR1 MNHNS, CDR2 SASEGT. V was clipped by 3 bases and J by 4 bases; unmatched bases: 2. CDR3 amino acids: CASSDGLAGSDTQYF. In DNA form, the CDR3 reads TGTGCCAGCAGTGACGGACTAGCGGGGTCAGATACGCAGTATTTT.

V usage is TRBV4-2 and J usage is TRBJ2-6; D gene unclear. Deletions cut 10 bases from V and 2 bases from J, with 9 bases between. Germline CDR1 and CDR2: LGHNA and YNFKEQ. The CDR3 consists of 13 residues. CDR3 region: CATRSAGANVLTF. CDR3 nucleotides: TGTGCCACCCGATCGGCTGGGGCCAACGTCCTGACTTTC.